The 5 T cell receptor beta chains reported below all come from one sample, sequenced in a study of T-cell reconstitution after alpha-beta-depleted transplantation in children. Preparation of the TCRbeta library used unique molecular identifiers. MiXCR was run by TCRdb on the PCR reads, yielding one entry per CDR3 protein. The sample lists 400,000 to 550,000 distinct CDR3 sequences; 8% to 11% were seen once. The specimen was PBMCs, collected before TCRalphabeta/CD19-depleted stem cell transplant. The origin of the receptors is a child aged 2 to 15 with inherited bone marrow failure, due to receive a stem cell transplant.

This clonotype came up many times. The gene calls are TRBV7-8 and TRBJ2-2; D is undetermined. Germline V CDR1 and CDR2: SGHVS, FQNEAQ. V lost 1 base and J 4 bases, leaving 10 bases between the germline ends. The CDR3 is 15 residues long. For the CDR3, the DNA is TGTGCCAGCAGCTTAGAGTATATAGGCACCGGGGAGCTGTTTTTT. Translation: CASSLEYIGTGELFF.

The V gene is TRBV5-1, the J gene TRBJ2-1; 9 nucleotides align to TRBD1. The CDR3 extends over 18 amino acids. Per the germline V gene, CDR1 is SGHRS and CDR2 is YFSETQ. Unmatched junction bases numbered 14, after V lost 3 bases and J lost 4 bases. The CDR3 DNA reads TGCGCCAGCAGCTCTCCCATCCGGACAGGGGAGATTTACAATGAGCAGTTCTTC. This translates into CASSSPIRTGEIYNEQFF. The entire variable domain, with the rest obtained from reference TRBV5-1 and TRBJ2-1, is as follows: KAGVTQTPRYLIKTRGQQVTLSCSPISGHRSVSWYQQTPGQGLQFLFEYFSETQRNKGNFPGRFSGRQFSNSRSEMNVSTLELGDSALYLCASSSPIRTGEIYNEQFFGPGTRLTVL.

This clonotype was seen repeatedly, ten times or more. V and J are TRBV12-3 or TRBV12-4 and TRBJ1-2; D is unclear. The CDR3 length is 13 residues. V lost 3 bases, J lost 4 bases, and 9 bases lay in between. The CDR3 region has the DNA TGTGCCAGCAGTTTGAGGCCCCTCTATGGCTACACCTTC. It translates to CASSLRPLYGYTF.

This clonotype has a count of ten or more. Mismatch with germline at one junction end may stem from a read error. The chain carries TRBV24-1 and TRBJ2-1; no clear D. The CDR3 covers 14 residues. Per the germline V gene, CDR1 is KGHDR and CDR2 is SFDVKD. The CDR3 sequence: CATSNLGEGDEQFF. The CDR3 DNA follows: TGTGCCACCAGTAATTTAGGCGAAGGCGATGAGCAGTTCTTC.

This chain joins TRBV12-3 or TRBV12-4 and TRBJ1-1; D call uncertain. This CDR3 has 17 amino acids. V lost 6 bases and J lost 0, with 20 bases in between. CDR3: CASSLRLGQVMNTEAFF. CDR3 sequence (DNA): TGTGCCAGCAGCCTTCGGCTTGGGCAGGTTATGAACACTGAAGCTTTCTTT.